A selection of T cell receptor beta chains follows, all from one sample in a study of shared clonotypes between healthy human individuals. TCRdb's copy holds only in-frame clones and misses some; the assay was immunoSEQ multiplex PCR. Seen here are some 2.1 million clones, 85% to 95% observed once, and the top ten hold 0.13%. Sequencing was performed on naive CD4+ T cells sorted from blood. Receptor source: a man between 18 and 35 years old in good health. Each CDR3 is given with its conserved first and last residue. D genes are given only for firm matches. Size is omitted from some rows. Given values are once, few, many or a class for expanded clones.

CDR3 length: 13; clone size: -; D gene: -; V gene: TRBV6-6; J gene: TRBJ1-2; CDR3 protein: CASSPRTNYGYTF; CDR3 DNA: TGTGCCAGCAGTCCACGTACTAACTATGGCTACACCTTC
CDR3 length: 16; clone size: -; D gene: -; V gene: TRBV28; J gene: TRBJ2-7; CDR3 protein: CASSSSPPTVSYEQYF; CDR3 DNA: TGTGCCAGCAGTTCCAGCCCTCCGACAGTTTCCTACGAGCAGTACTTC
CDR3 length: 15; clone size: once; D gene: TRBD1; V gene: TRBV7-2; J gene: TRBJ1-2; CDR3 protein: CASSLDRGGNYGYTF; CDR3 DNA: TGTGCCAGCAGCCTCGACAGGGGCGGGAACTATGGCTACACCTTC
CDR3 length: 17; clone size: -; D gene: TRBD1; V gene: TRBV7-6; J gene: TRBJ2-2; CDR3 protein: CASSLARQGWNTGELFF; CDR3 DNA: TGTGCCAGCAGCTTAGCTAGACAGGGATGGAACACCGGGGAGCTGTTTTTT
CDR3 length: 13; clone size: once; D gene: TRBD2; V gene: TRBV5-4; J gene: TRBJ2-3; CDR3 protein: CATPREGSDTQYF; CDR3 DNA: TGTGCCACCCCAAGGGAGGGGTCAGATACGCAGTATTTT
CDR3 length: 11; clone size: few; D gene: -; V gene: TRBV2; J gene: TRBJ2-3; CDR3 protein: CASVAADTQYF; CDR3 DNA: TGTGCCAGCGTAGCTGCAGATACGCAGTATTTT
CDR3 length: 15; clone size: -; D gene: TRBD1; V gene: TRBV10-3; J gene: TRBJ2-5; CDR3 protein: CAISEGQGLWETQYF; CDR3 DNA: TGTGCCATCAGTGAGGGACAGGGACTGTGGGAGACCCAGTACTTC
CDR3 length: 14; clone size: -; D gene: -; V gene: TRBV6-1; J gene: TRBJ1-4; CDR3 protein: CASSARTSAEKLFF; CDR3 DNA: TGTGCCAGCAGTGCCAGGACTAGTGCGGAAAAACTGTTTTTT
CDR3 length: 14; clone size: -; D gene: -; V gene: TRBV7-2; J gene: TRBJ2-3; CDR3 protein: CASSIQIPTDTQYF; CDR3 DNA: TGTGCCAGCAGCATCCAGATCCCCACAGATACGCAGTATTTT
CDR3 length: 12; clone size: -; D gene: -; V gene: TRBV6-1; J gene: TRBJ1-2; CDR3 protein: CASSEATYGYTF; CDR3 DNA: TGTGCCAGCAGTGAAGCCACGTATGGCTACACCTTC
CDR3 length: 17; clone size: -; D gene: TRBD2; V gene: TRBV4-3; J gene: TRBJ2-1; CDR3 protein: CASSQGGSSGSYNEQFF; CDR3 DNA: TGCGCCAGCAGCCAAGGAGGTTCTAGCGGGAGCTACAATGAGCAGTTCTTC
CDR3 length: 15; clone size: -; D gene: -; V gene: TRBV28; J gene: TRBJ2-3; CDR3 protein: CASSLQAVSTDTQYF; CDR3 DNA: TGTGCCAGCAGTTTACAGGCGGTGAGCACAGATACGCAGTATTTT
CDR3 length: 14; clone size: -; D gene: TRBD1; V gene: TRBV5-1; J gene: TRBJ1-2; CDR3 protein: CASREGQANYGYTF; CDR3 DNA: TGCGCCAGCAGAGAAGGACAGGCCAACTATGGCTACACCTTC
CDR3 length: 15; clone size: -; D gene: -; V gene: TRBV5-4; J gene: TRBJ1-2; CDR3 protein: CASSLAGSSNYGYTF; CDR3 DNA: TGTGCCAGCAGCTTGGCGGGTTCCAGTAACTATGGCTACACCTTC
CDR3 length: 15; clone size: -; D gene: -; V gene: TRBV6-5; J gene: TRBJ1-1; CDR3 protein: CASSYGWARETEAFF; CDR3 DNA: TGTGCCAGCAGTTACGGGTGGGCCCGGGAAACTGAAGCTTTCTTT
CDR3 length: 13; clone size: -; D gene: -; V gene: TRBV30; J gene: TRBJ1-5; CDR3 protein: CAWSQGVREPQHF; CDR3 DNA: TGTGCCTGGAGTCAGGGCGTAAGAGAGCCCCAGCATTTT
CDR3 length: 14; clone size: -; D gene: TRBD1; V gene: TRBV30; J gene: TRBJ1-6; CDR3 protein: CAWTLWDRGSPLHF; CDR3 DNA: TGTGCCTGGACTCTTTGGGACAGGGGTTCACCCCTCCACTTT
CDR3 length: 15; clone size: -; D gene: TRBD1; V gene: TRBV27; J gene: TRBJ1-2; CDR3 protein: CASSREGTALYGYTF; CDR3 DNA: TGTGCCAGCAGTCGAGAGGGGACAGCTTTATATGGCTACACCTTC
CDR3 length: 14; clone size: once; D gene: TRBD2; V gene: TRBV28; J gene: TRBJ2-1; CDR3 protein: CAGKGGGSYNEQFF; CDR3 DNA: TGTGCCGGAAAAGGCGGGGGCTCCTACAATGAGCAGTTCTTC
CDR3 length: 16; clone size: -; D gene: -; V gene: TRBV7-8; J gene: TRBJ1-2; CDR3 protein: CASSSPGGARDYGYTF; CDR3 DNA: TGTGCCAGCAGCTCACCGGGAGGGGCGCGGGACTATGGCTACACCTTC
CDR3 length: 15; clone size: -; D gene: -; V gene: TRBV7-3; J gene: TRBJ1-1; CDR3 protein: CASSLQGVPNTEAFF; CDR3 DNA: TGTGCCAGCAGCTTGCAGGGTGTTCCGAACACTGAAGCTTTCTTT
CDR3 length: 15; clone size: -; D gene: TRBD1; V gene: TRBV6-5; J gene: TRBJ2-1; CDR3 protein: CASSYQGQGAAEQFF; CDR3 DNA: TGTGCCAGCAGTTACCAGGGACAGGGGGCCGCTGAGCAGTTCTTC
CDR3 length: 16; clone size: -; D gene: -; V gene: TRBV11-2; J gene: TRBJ2-5; CDR3 protein: CASSPSRGPPTETQYF; CDR3 DNA: TGTGCCAGCAGCCCGTCTCGAGGTCCCCCCACAGAGACCCAGTACTTC
CDR3 length: 16; clone size: -; D gene: -; V gene: TRBV6-1; J gene: TRBJ1-5; CDR3 protein: CASSEGSGQLHQPQHF; CDR3 DNA: TGTGCCAGCAGTGAAGGGTCTGGACAGCTCCATCAGCCCCAGCATTTT
CDR3 length: 14; clone size: -; D gene: -; V gene: TRBV2; J gene: TRBJ1-2; CDR3 protein: CASSEAAGETGYTF; CDR3 DNA: TGTGCCAGCAGTGAAGCCGCAGGGGAGACTGGCTACACCTTC
CDR3 length: 15; clone size: -; D gene: TRBD2; V gene: TRBV11-1; J gene: TRBJ2-7; CDR3 protein: CASSLLTGGTYEQYF; CDR3 DNA: TGTGCCAGCAGCTTACTGACGGGGGGGACCTACGAGCAGTACTTC
CDR3 length: 15; clone size: once; D gene: -; V gene: TRBV7-2; J gene: TRBJ2-3; CDR3 protein: CASSGYFLNTDTQYF; CDR3 DNA: TGTGCCAGCAGCGGTTACTTCCTCAACACAGATACGCAGTATTTT
CDR3 length: 11; clone size: -; D gene: -; V gene: TRBV5-6; J gene: TRBJ1-2; CDR3 protein: CASSHDRIDTF; CDR3 DNA: TGTGCCAGCAGTCATGACAGGATAGACACCTTC